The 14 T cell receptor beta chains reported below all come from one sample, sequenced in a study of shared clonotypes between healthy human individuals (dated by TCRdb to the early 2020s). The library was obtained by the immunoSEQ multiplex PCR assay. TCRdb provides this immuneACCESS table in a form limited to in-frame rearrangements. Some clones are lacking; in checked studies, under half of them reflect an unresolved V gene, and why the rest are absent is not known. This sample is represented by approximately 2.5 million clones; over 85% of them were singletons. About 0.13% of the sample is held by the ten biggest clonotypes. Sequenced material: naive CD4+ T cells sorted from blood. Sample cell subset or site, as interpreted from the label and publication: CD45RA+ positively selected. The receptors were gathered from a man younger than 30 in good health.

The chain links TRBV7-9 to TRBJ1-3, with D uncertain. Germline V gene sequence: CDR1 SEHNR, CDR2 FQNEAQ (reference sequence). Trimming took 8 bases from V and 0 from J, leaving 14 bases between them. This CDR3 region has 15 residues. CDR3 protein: CASRPFSHSGNTIYF. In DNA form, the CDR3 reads TGTGCCAGCCGACCTTTCTCCCACTCTGGAAACACCATATATTTT.

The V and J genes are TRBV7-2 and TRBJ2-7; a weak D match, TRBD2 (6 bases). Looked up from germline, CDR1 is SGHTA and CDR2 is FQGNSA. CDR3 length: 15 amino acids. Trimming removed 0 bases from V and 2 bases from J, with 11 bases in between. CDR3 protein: CASSLAVAETYEQYF. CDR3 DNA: TGTGCCAGCAGCTTAGCTGTAGCGGAAACCTACGAGCAGTACTTC.

DNA of the CDR3: TGTGCCAGCAGGGGGACCGCTCATTCACCCCTCCACTTT. It encodes CASRGTAHSPLHF. This chain links TRBV6-5 with TRBJ1-6; D might be TRBD1 (5 bases). The germline V gene encodes CDR1 MNHEY and CDR2 SVGAGI. The CDR3 is 13 amino acids. V was clipped by 6 bases and J by 8 bases, with 11 bases between them.

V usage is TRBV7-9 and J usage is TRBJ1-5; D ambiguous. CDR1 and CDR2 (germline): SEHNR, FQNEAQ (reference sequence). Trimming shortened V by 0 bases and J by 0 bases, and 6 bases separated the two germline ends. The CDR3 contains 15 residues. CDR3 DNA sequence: TGTGCCAGCAGCTTAGCAGCCGATAGCAATCAGCCCCAGCATTTT. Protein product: CASSLAADSNQPQHF.

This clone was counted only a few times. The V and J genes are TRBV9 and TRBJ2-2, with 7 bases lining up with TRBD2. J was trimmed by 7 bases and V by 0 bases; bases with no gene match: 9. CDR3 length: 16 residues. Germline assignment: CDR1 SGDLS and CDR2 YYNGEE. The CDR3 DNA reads TGTGCCAGCAGCGTAGAATTGGCGGGAGTGGACGGGGAGCTGTTTTTT. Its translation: CASSVELAGVDGELFF.

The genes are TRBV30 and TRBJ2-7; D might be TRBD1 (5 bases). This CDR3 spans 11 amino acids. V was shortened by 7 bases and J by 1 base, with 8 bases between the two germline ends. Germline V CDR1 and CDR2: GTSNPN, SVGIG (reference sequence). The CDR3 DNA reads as TGTGCCTCAAGGGGATCCTACGAGCAGTACTTC. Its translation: CASRGSYEQYF.

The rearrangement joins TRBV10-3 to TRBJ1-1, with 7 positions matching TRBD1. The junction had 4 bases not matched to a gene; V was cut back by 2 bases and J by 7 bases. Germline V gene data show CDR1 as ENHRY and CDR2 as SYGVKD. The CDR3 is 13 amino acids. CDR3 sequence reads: CAISEGAGGEAFF. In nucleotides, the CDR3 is TGTGCCATCAGTGAGGGTGCAGGGGGTGAAGCTTTCTTT.

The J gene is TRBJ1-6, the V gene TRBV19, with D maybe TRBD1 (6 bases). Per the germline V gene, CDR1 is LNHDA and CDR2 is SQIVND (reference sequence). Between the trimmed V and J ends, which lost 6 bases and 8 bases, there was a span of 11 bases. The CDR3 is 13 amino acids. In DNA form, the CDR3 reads TGTGCCAGTAGAAGCCACAGGGATTCACCCCTCCACTTT. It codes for CASRSHRDSPLHF.

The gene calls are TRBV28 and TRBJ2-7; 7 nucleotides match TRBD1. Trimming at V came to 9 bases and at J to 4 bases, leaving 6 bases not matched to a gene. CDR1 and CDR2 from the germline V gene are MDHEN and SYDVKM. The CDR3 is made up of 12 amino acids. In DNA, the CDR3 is TGTGCCAGTTCAGGACAGGCTTACGAGCAGTACTTC. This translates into CASSGQAYEQYF.

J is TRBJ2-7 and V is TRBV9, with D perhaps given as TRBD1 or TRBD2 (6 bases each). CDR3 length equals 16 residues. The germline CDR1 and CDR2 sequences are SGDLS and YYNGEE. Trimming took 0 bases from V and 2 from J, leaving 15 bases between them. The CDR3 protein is CASSVESWGAPYEQYF. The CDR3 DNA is TGTGCCAGCAGCGTAGAATCGTGGGGGGCCCCCTACGAGCAGTACTTC.

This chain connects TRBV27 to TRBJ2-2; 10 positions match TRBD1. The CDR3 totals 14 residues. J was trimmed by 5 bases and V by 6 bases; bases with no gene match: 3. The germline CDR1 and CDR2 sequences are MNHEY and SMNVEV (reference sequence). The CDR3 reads CASRRTGGTGELFF. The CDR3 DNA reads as TGTGCCAGCAGGCGGACAGGGGGTACCGGGGAGCTGTTTTTT.

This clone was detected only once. CDR3 coding DNA: TGTGCCAGCAGCCAGGGGACTAACGGTTCACCCCTCCACTTT. The encoded protein is CASSQGTNGSPLHF. The chain couples TRBV7-8 to TRBJ1-6; tentatively, D is TRBD1 (6 bases). V was clipped by 5 bases and J by 9 bases, with 14 bases between them. Germline V CDR1 and CDR2: SGHVS, FQNEAQ. The length of the CDR3 is 14 residues.

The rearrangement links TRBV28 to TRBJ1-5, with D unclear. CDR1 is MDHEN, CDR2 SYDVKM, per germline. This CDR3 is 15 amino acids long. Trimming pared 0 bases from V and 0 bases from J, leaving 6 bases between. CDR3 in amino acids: CASSLWHSSNQPQHF. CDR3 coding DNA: TGTGCCAGCAGTTTATGGCACAGTAGCAATCAGCCCCAGCATTTT.

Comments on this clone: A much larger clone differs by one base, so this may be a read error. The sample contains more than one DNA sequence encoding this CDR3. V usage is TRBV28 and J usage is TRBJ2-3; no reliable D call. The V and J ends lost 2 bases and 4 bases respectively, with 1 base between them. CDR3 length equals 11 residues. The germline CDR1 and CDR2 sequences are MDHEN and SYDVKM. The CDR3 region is CASSLADTQYF. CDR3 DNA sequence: TGTGCCAGCAGTTTAGCAGATACGCAGTATTTT.